The 25 T cell receptor beta chains listed next were all sequenced from one sample in a study of T cell responses to AZD1222 COVID-19 vaccine. The table came from immunoSEQ multiplex PCR; TCRdb's copy has only in-frame clones and leaves some out. The data hold about 70,000 clones, with roughly 88% observed a single time. Sample: peripheral blood, taken on day 0 of MenACWY control vaccination. The receptors stem from an adult in good health.

V is TRBV3-1 (or the pseudogene TRBV3-2) and J is TRBJ1-2; tentative D call: TRBD1 (6 bases). The CDR3 spans 15 residues. V lost 2 bases and J 7 bases, leaving 17 bases between the germline ends. Germline lookup yields CDR1 LGHDT and CDR2 YNNKEL (reference sequence). This chain's CDR3 is CASSQFSTGQIGYTF. CDR3 DNA sequence: TGTGCCAGCAGCCAATTTTCGACAGGACAGATTGGCTACACCTTC.

The V gene is TRBV7-3, the J gene TRBJ1-2, with TRBD1 matching 7 bases. The CDR3 spans 15 residues. Germline V CDR1 and CDR2: SGHTA, FQGTGA. Germline trimming cut 6 bases from V and 6 bases from J; bases unmatched to any gene: 13. The CDR3, as DNA: TGTGCCAGCAGTCTCACCGGGACAGTTTCCGATGGCTACACCTTC. This translates into CASSLTGTVSDGYTF.

The rearrangement uses TRBV12-3 or TRBV12-4 and TRBJ1-1; D gene uncertain. Trimming took off 1 base at V and 1 base at J, with 4 bases between the two ends. CDR3 length equals 13 residues. CDR3 DNA: TGTGCCAGCAGTTTAGGGCCGAACACTGAAGCTTTCTTT. Its protein product is CASSLGPNTEAFF.

This clone was observed a few times. V and J are TRBV5-4 and TRBJ1-4; 8 bases are a match to TRBD1. The junction had 6 bases not matched to a gene; V was cut back by 0 bases and J by 8 bases. CDR1 and CDR2 (germline): SGHNT, YYREEE (reference sequence). The CDR3 is 15 amino acids. Written as DNA, the CDR3 is TGTGCCAGCAGCTTGGATCAGGGGGCGAGGGAAAAACTGTTTTTT. Encoded protein: CASSLDQGAREKLFF.

The V gene is TRBV15, the J gene TRBJ1-6; D is ambiguous. Looked up from germline, CDR1 is LNHNV and CDR2 is YYDKDF (reference sequence). V was cut by 0 bases and J by 9 bases, with 24 bases left in between. This CDR3 has 19 amino acids. CDR3 nucleotides: TGTGCCACCAGCAGAGACTACCCAGAGGGCCCGACAATTTCTTCACCCCTCCACTTT. Protein: CATSRDYPEGPTISSPLHF.

This chain joins TRBV6-5 and TRBJ2-7; D might be TRBD1 or TRBD2, each matching 6 bases. CDR1 MNHEY and CDR2 SVGAGI come from the germline V gene. The V end lost 5 bases, the J end lost 2 bases, and 13 bases lay between the germline ends. The CDR3 totals 14 residues. The CDR3, as DNA: TGTGCCAGCAGTCCTCAAGGGGGGACCTACGAGCAGTACTTC. It is translated as CASSPQGGTYEQYF.

V and J are TRBV12-5 and TRBJ1-1, with TRBD1 as a possible D gene (5 bases). Trimming removed 1 base at V and 0 bases at J, with 6 bases between. The CDR3 covers 14 residues. CDR1 is LGHNT and CDR2 is FRNRAP in the germline V gene. In DNA form, the CDR3 reads TGTGCTAGTGGTTTGGGACAGCTGAACACTGAAGCTTTCTTT. This encodes CASGLGQLNTEAFF.

This chain links TRBV19 with TRBJ1-4, with D unclear. This CDR3 has 16 residues. From germline, CDR1 is LNHDA and CDR2 SQIVND (reference sequence). V shed 2 bases and J shed 0 bases, with 10 bases lying between them. CDR3 sequence (DNA): TGTGCCAGTAGTATAATCAGGAAGGCAACTAATGAAAAACTGTTTTTT. Translating gives CASSIIRKATNEKLFF. The entire variable domain, with the rest obtained from reference TRBV19 and TRBJ1-4, is as follows: DGGITQSPKYLFRKEGQNVTLSCEQNLNHDAMYWYRQDPGQGLRLIYYSQIVNDFQKGDIAEGYSVSREKKESFPLTVTSAQKNPTAFYLCASSIIRKATNEKLFFGSGTQLSVL.

The chain is built from TRBV9 and TRBJ1-1, with a tentative D call TRBD1 (5 bases). The CDR3 totals 13 residues. CDR1 is SGDLS and CDR2 is YYNGEE in the germline V gene. Deletions cut 0 bases from V and 5 bases from J, with 8 bases between. The CDR3 DNA sequence: TGTGCCAGCAGCGTAGAGCACAGGACTGAAGCTTTCTTT. Amino acids: CASSVEHRTEAFF.

This chain links TRBV6-2 or TRBV6-3 with TRBJ2-1; 10 nucleotides match TRBD2. V was clipped by 5 bases and J by 3 bases; unmatched bases: 7. CDR1 MNHEY and CDR2 SVGEGT come from the germline V gene. The length of the CDR3 is 16 residues. The CDR3 loop reads CASSRRTSGVYNEQFF. DNA for the CDR3: TGTGCCAGCAGTAGACGCACTAGCGGGGTCTACAATGAGCAGTTCTTC.

V usage is TRBV7-8 and J usage is TRBJ1-2, with D perhaps matching TRBD1 (5 bases). CDR3 size: 12 residues. Germline V gene sequence: CDR1 SGHVS, CDR2 FQNEAQ. V was shortened by 3 bases and J by 5 bases, with 7 bases between the two germline ends. Here the CDR3 reads CASSFQGYGYTF. The DNA for the CDR3 is TGTGCCAGCAGCTTTCAGGGTTATGGCTACACCTTC.

The chain has TRBV10-3 and TRBJ2-7; tentative D call: TRBD2 (6 bases). The CDR3 is 13 amino acids. V lost 10 bases, J lost 2 bases, and 15 bases lay in between. In germline, CDR1 is ENHRY, CDR2 SYGVKD. For the CDR3, the DNA is TGTGCCAAGCCGCGGGACGGACCCTACGAGCAGTACTTC. It specifies CAKPRDGPYEQYF.

The V gene is TRBV2, the J gene TRBJ1-6; D not resolved. CDR3 size: 15 residues. Trimming pared 3 bases from V and 0 bases from J, leaving 6 bases between. The germline CDR1 and CDR2 sequences are SNHLY and FYNNEI. CDR3 bases: TGTGCCAGCAGTGACAGTATCTCCTATAATTCACCCCTCCACTTT. This codes for CASSDSISYNSPLHF.

This clone came up once. This chain links TRBV7-2 with TRBJ2-1; 10 nucleotides agree with TRBD2. Germline CDR1 and CDR2: SGHTA and FQGNSA. J gave up 9 bases and V 5 bases, and 7 bases lay outside the gene matches. The CDR3 covers 14 residues. CDR3 in amino acids: CASSSSGGSTEQFF. The CDR3 region has the DNA TGTGCCAGCAGCAGTAGCGGGGGGAGTACTGAGCAGTTCTTC.

This clone was recorded once. This chain joins TRBV9 and TRBJ1-6, with D possibly matching TRBD1 (5 bases). Germline lookup yields CDR1 SGDLS and CDR2 YYNGEE. The CDR3 runs 23 residues. Trimming removed 3 bases from V and 5 bases from J, with 36 bases in between. CDR3 region: CASSGRTRGRIIHPTENNSPLHF. The CDR3 region has the DNA TGTGCCAGCAGCGGGCGAACTCGGGGGAGAATAATTCACCCCACCGAGAATAATTCACCCCTCCACTTT.

The V call is TRBV18, the J call TRBJ1-6; 8 nucleotides line up with TRBD1. Germline assignment: CDR1 KGHSH and CDR2 LQKENI. With 4 bases clipped from V and 6 bases from J, the junction kept 5 bases outside the gene matches. CDR3 length equals 15 residues. Here the CDR3 reads CASSQGTGINSPLHF. In DNA form, the CDR3 reads TGTGCCAGCTCACAAGGGACAGGAATTAATTCACCCCTCCACTTT.

The V and J genes are TRBV7-2 and TRBJ1-6, with a tentative D call TRBD1 (5 bases). Germline lookup yields CDR1 SGHTA and CDR2 FQGNSA. Trimming shortened V by 1 base and J by 4 bases, and 8 bases separated the two germline ends. This CDR3 region has 15 residues. CDR3 nucleotides: TGTGCCAGCAGCTTAGATAGGGGATATAATTCACCCCTCCACTTT. Translation: CASSLDRGYNSPLHF. Filled out from reference TRBV7-2 and TRBJ1-6, the complete variable domain reads GAGVSQSPSNKVTEKGKDVELRCDPISGHTALYWYRQSLGQGLEFLIYFQGNSAPDKSGLPSDRFSAERTGGSVSTLTIQRTQQEDSAVYLCASSLDRGYNSPLHFGNGTRLTVT.

V gene TRBV5-6 combines with J gene TRBJ2-1; no clear D. The CDR3 consists of 11 residues. The V and J ends lost 5 bases and 9 bases respectively, with 9 bases between them. Germline assignment: CDR1 SGHDT and CDR2 YYEEEE. For the CDR3, the DNA is TGTGCCAGCAGTCAACACGGTGAGCAGTTCTTC. It is translated as CASSQHGEQFF.

CDR3 protein: CASSYSVREQYF. The CDR3 DNA reads as TGTGCCAGCAGCTATTCAGTCCGCGAGCAGTACTTC. The J gene is TRBJ2-7, the V gene TRBV6-2 or TRBV6-3; D is unclear. The V and J ends lost 6 bases and 6 bases respectively, with 12 bases between them. Germline values: CDR1 MNHEY, CDR2 SVGEGT. CDR3 length: 12 residues.

This CDR3 reads CASREQGANQPQHF. CDR3 sequence (DNA): TGTGCCAGCAGGGAACAGGGGGCCAATCAGCCCCAGCATTTT. The chain recombines TRBV28 with TRBJ1-5, with 9 bases that match TRBD1. The V and J ends lost 6 bases and 3 bases, in that order; junction bases with no gene match: 3. Germline CDR1 MDHEN, CDR2 SYDVKM. This CDR3 comprises 14 residues.

This clone was detected only a few times. The rearrangement links TRBV6-5 to TRBJ1-1; 7 bases agree with TRBD1. CDR1 is MNHEY and CDR2 is SVGAGI in the germline V gene. CDR3 length: 12 amino acids. V shed 10 bases and J 4 bases; nucleotides not matched to a gene: 6. CDR3 sequence reads: CATYRGVTEAFF. For the CDR3, the DNA is TGTGCCACCTACAGGGGTGTCACTGAAGCTTTCTTT.

This chain connects TRBV5-8 to TRBJ2-3; D not certain. The ends were cut back, 0 bases at V and 0 bases at J, with 11 bases in the middle. Per the germline V gene, CDR1 is SGHTS and CDR2 is YDEGEE. This CDR3 contains 16 residues. In DNA, the CDR3 is TGTGCCAGCAGCTTGGGGCAGCGACCTAGCACAGATACGCAGTATTTT. The encoded protein is CASSLGQRPSTDTQYF. Variable domain in full (rest from reference TRBV5-8 and TRBJ2-3): EAGVTQSPTHLIKTRGQQATLRCSPISGHTSVYWYQQALGLGLQFLLWYDEGEERNRGNFPPRFSGRQFPNYSSELNVNALELEDSALYLCASSLGQRPSTDTQYFGPGTRLTVL.

This rearrangement joins TRBV2 to TRBJ2-3; D unresolved. The CDR3 sequence is 11 residues long. Germline V gene lookup returns CDR1 SNHLY and CDR2 FYNNEI. Trimming took off 6 bases at V and 5 bases at J, with 6 bases between the two ends. The CDR3 reads CASSQKDTQYF. In DNA form, the CDR3 reads TGTGCCAGCAGCCAAAAAGATACGCAGTATTTT.

This clone was seen only once. The gene calls are TRBV13 and TRBJ1-1, with 10 bases identical to TRBD1. The germline CDR1 and CDR2 sequences are PRHDT and FYEKMQ (reference sequence). V lost 4 bases and J lost 4; bases outside the gene matches: 3. CDR3 size: 14 residues. In DNA form, the CDR3 reads TGTGCCAGCAGCTCGACAGGGGGCAGCACTGAAGCTTTCTTT. Translation: CASSSTGGSTEAFF.

In its sample, this clone was seen a few times. This sequence joins TRBV29-1 and TRBJ2-7; no clear D. The CDR3 is 14 amino acids. Per germline, CDR1 SQVTM and CDR2 ANQGSEA. Trimming shortened V by 5 bases and J by 3 bases, and 17 bases separated the two germline ends. The DNA of the CDR3 is TGCAGCGTTCCCTATGGTCGGATCTTCTACGAGCAGTACTTC. Its translation: CSVPYGRIFYEQYF.